This entry lists 19 T cell receptor beta chains sequenced from one sample in a study of blood T cell repertoires in COVID-19. Repertoires were generated with immunoSEQ multiplex PCR, while TCRdb's copy carries only in-frame clones and drops some. This table has a few hundred thousand clones, around 80% appearing once. What was sequenced was PBMCs or T cells enriched from blood (not recorded which). Receptors were obtained from a woman aged 35 to 49 with acute COVID-19.

This rearrangement joins TRBV6-5 to TRBJ2-7, with 7 nucleotides matching TRBD1. Trimming at V came to 2 bases and at J to 0 bases, leaving 4 bases not matched to a gene. CDR1 is MNHEY and CDR2 is SVGAGI in the germline V gene. The CDR3 is 15 residues long. In DNA, the CDR3 is TGTGCCAGCAGTTACGGGGACAGCAGCTCCTACGAGCAGTACTTC. Protein: CASSYGDSSSYEQYF.

This rearrangement joins TRBV28 to TRBJ1-2; D remains ambiguous. This CDR3 region has 17 residues. Trimming left V 2 bases short and J 0 bases short, with 16 bases between. Germline V CDR1 and CDR2: MDHEN, SYDVKM. As DNA, the CDR3 is TGTGCCAGCAGTTTACCTACCGACGGACTATCTAACTATGGCTACACCTTC. It specifies CASSLPTDGLSNYGYTF.

V usage is TRBV29-1 and J usage is TRBJ2-7; tentatively, D is TRBD1 (5 bases). Germline V gene lookup returns CDR1 SQVTM and CDR2 ANQGSEA. The CDR3 has 12 amino acids. The ends were cut back, 7 bases at V and 3 bases at J, with 13 bases in the middle. The CDR3 spells CSATTDIYEQYF. The CDR3, as DNA: TGCAGCGCAACGACAGACATCTACGAGCAGTACTTC.

The gene calls are TRBV6-5 and TRBJ1-1; perhaps TRBD1 as D (6 bases). CDR3 length: 16 residues. The germline CDR1 and CDR2 sequences are MNHEY and SVGAGI. Trimming cost V 2 bases and J 6 bases, with 19 bases left between them. The DNA for the CDR3 is TGTGCCAGCAGTTACCCCAGGGGCGGTGGAGGCTCTGAAGCTTTCTTT. Protein product: CASSYPRGGGGSEAFF.

The genes are TRBV30 and TRBJ1-5; 9 bases fit TRBD1. The CDR3 length is 14 residues. V trimming: 5 bases; J trimming: 6 bases; junction bases outside the gene matches: 8. CDR1 and CDR2 from the germline V gene are GTSNPN and SVGIG (reference sequence). This chain's CDR3 is CAWGDRGTVQPQHF. CDR3 bases: TGTGCCTGGGGCGACAGGGGGACTGTTCAGCCCCAGCATTTT.

The CDR3 sequence is CASSHLVKDYNEQFF. The CDR3 DNA follows: TGCGCCAGCAGCCATTTAGTCAAAGATTACAATGAGCAGTTCTTC. The genes are TRBV5-1 and TRBJ2-1; no clear D. V lost 4 bases, J lost 4 bases, and 15 bases lay in between. The V gene's germline CDR1 is SGHRS and CDR2 YFSETQ. The CDR3 has 15 amino acids.

This rearrangement joins TRBV28 to TRBJ1-2; D unclear. The CDR3 contains 14 residues. Per germline, CDR1 MDHEN and CDR2 SYDVKM. V lost 2 bases and J lost 0, with 7 bases in between. The chain's CDR3 is CASSLSSSNYGYTF. The CDR3 DNA sequence: TGTGCCAGCAGTTTAAGTAGTTCTAACTATGGCTACACCTTC.

The rearrangement links TRBV18 to TRBJ1-4; 7 bases are shared with TRBD1. V was pared by 6 bases and J by 0 bases, with 4 bases of the junction left unmatched. The germline CDR1 and CDR2 sequences are KGHSH and LQKENI. This CDR3 is 15 amino acids long. CDR3 DNA: TGTGCCAGCTCCCGAGGGACAGCAACTAATGAAAAACTGTTTTTT. This translates into CASSRGTATNEKLFF.

This clone was counted a few times. This chain uses TRBV12-5 with TRBJ2-2, with TRBD1 as a possible D gene (6 bases). The V end was cut by 6 bases, the J end by 6 bases, with 23 bases between. Germline V gene data show CDR1 as LGHNT and CDR2 as FRNRAP. The CDR3 is made up of 17 amino acids. The CDR3, as DNA: TGTGCTAGTGGACTCTTGGGACATGAAGGCGAGGCCGGGGAGCTGTTTTTT. Translated, it gives CASGLLGHEGEAGELFF.

The rearrangement uses TRBV5-5 and TRBJ2-3; perhaps TRBD1 as D (5 bases). Germline V gives CDR1 SGHKS, CDR2 YYEKEE (reference sequence). The CDR3 spans 17 residues. V was trimmed by 1 base and J by 3 bases, leaving 18 bases between them. DNA for the CDR3: TGTGCCAGCAGCTTGCCGACAGCCCAACAACGGACAGATACGCAGTATTTT. This codes for CASSLPTAQQRTDTQYF.

The chain combines TRBV19 with TRBJ2-3; TRBD2 aligns across 12 bases. This CDR3 comprises 16 residues. The ends lost 0 bases at V and 4 bases at J; junction bases unmatched: 2. The germline V gene has CDR1 LNHDA and CDR2 SQIVND (reference sequence). Written as DNA, the CDR3 is TGTGCCAGTAGTATAGATCGACTAGCGGGGGCAGATACGCAGTATTTT. Amino acids: CASSIDRLAGADTQYF.

This clone was seen a few times. This chain uses TRBV7-8 with TRBJ1-5, with D possibly matching TRBD1 (5 bases). The CDR3 contains 16 residues. V was shortened by 2 bases and J by 0 bases, with 11 bases between the two germline ends. The germline V gene has CDR1 SGHVS and CDR2 FQNEAQ. This CDR3 is CASSLSGGYSNQPQHF. Written as DNA, the CDR3 is TGTGCCAGCAGCTTAAGCGGGGGGTATAGCAATCAGCCCCAGCATTTT.

The chain couples TRBV5-1 to TRBJ2-3, with 7 nucleotides matching TRBD1. The CDR3 length is 16 residues. Germline-derived CDR1 and CDR2 are SGHRS and YFSETQ. The ends lost 0 bases at V and 1 base at J; junction bases unmatched: 5. CDR3 region: CASSLASGQGTDTQYF. CDR3 nucleotide sequence: TGCGCCAGCAGCTTGGCTTCTGGACAGGGCACAGATACGCAGTATTTT.

The chain has TRBV28 and TRBJ2-5; D possibly corresponds to TRBD1 (6 bases). The germline CDR1 and CDR2 sequences are MDHEN and SYDVKM. Trimming removed 5 bases at V and 2 bases at J, with 15 bases between. The CDR3 length is 15 residues. The CDR3 sequence: CASSPDRNRQETQYF. The CDR3 DNA follows: TGTGCCAGCAGTCCGGACAGAAACCGTCAAGAGACCCAGTACTTC.

The CDR3 DNA sequence: TGTGCCAGTAGTATTCGCAGGGGGCGATATTATGGCTACACCTTC. It codes for CASSIRRGRYYGYTF. The chain combines TRBV19 with TRBJ1-2, with 8 bases that match TRBD1. The trim removed 3 bases at V and 5 bases at J, leaving 8 bases unmatched. This CDR3 comprises 15 residues. CDR1 is LNHDA, CDR2 SQIVND, per germline (reference sequence).

The chain links TRBV7-9 to TRBJ2-1, with 12 bases identical to TRBD2. The CDR3 spans 14 residues. The V and J ends lost 5 bases and 9 bases, in that order; junction bases with no gene match: 5. Germline V gene lookup returns CDR1 SEHNR and CDR2 FQNEAQ (reference sequence). The CDR3 DNA is TGTGCCAGCAGCCCACTAGCGGGGGGTCGTGAGCAGTTCTTC. Encoded protein: CASSPLAGGREQFF.

The sample holds one count of this clone. The chain combines TRBV27 with TRBJ2-2, with 7 bases matching TRBD1. V was clipped by 1 base and J by 7 bases; unmatched bases: 6. The V gene's germline CDR1 is MNHEY and CDR2 SMNVEV (reference sequence). This CDR3 spans 15 amino acids. The CDR3 DNA reads as TGTGCCAGCAGTTTATTTAGGGGGCTGAGCGGGGAGCTGTTTTTT. It is translated as CASSLFRGLSGELFF.

The rearrangement joins TRBV6-1 to TRBJ1-2; 9 bases line up with TRBD1. This CDR3 has 16 amino acids. The ends lost 0 bases at V and 6 bases at J; junction bases unmatched: 8. From germline, CDR1 is MNHNS and CDR2 SASEGT. In DNA, the CDR3 is TGTGCCAGCAGTGAAGCTTCGGACAGGGGACAGGATGGCTACACCTTC. Translation: CASSEASDRGQDGYTF.

The chain links TRBV12-2 to TRBJ1-4; TRBD1 is taken as the D call from the table, unchecked against the DNA. TRBV12-2 represents a pseudogene. The CDR3 consists of 18 residues. Here the CDR3 reads CASRLGSGGTATNEKLFF. CDR3 DNA sequence: TGTGCAAGTCGCTTAGGATCAGGCGGGACAGCAACTAATGAAAAACTGTTTTTT.